Following are 16 T cell receptor beta chains from one sample sequenced in a study of T cell responses to AZD1222 COVID-19 vaccine. Assay used: immunoSEQ multiplex PCR; TCRdb lists only in-frame clones, some missing. This sample has about 130,000 clones, with just over 85% found just once. Source: peripheral blood, taken on day 0 of AZD1222 vaccination. Receptors were obtained from an adult in good health.

The CDR3 reads CASSLRQLKVVSGANVLTF. Written as DNA, the CDR3 is TGTGCCAGCAGCTTGAGGCAGTTAAAGGTTGTGTCTGGGGCCAACGTCCTGACTTTC. V gene TRBV5-4 combines with J gene TRBJ2-6; D remains unclear. The V and J ends lost 1 base and 1 base respectively, with 18 bases between them. The CDR3 runs 19 residues. Per germline, CDR1 SGHNT and CDR2 YYREEE (reference sequence).

The chain carries TRBV7-8 and TRBJ2-7; D perhaps matches TRBD2 (6 bases). Germline V CDR1 and CDR2: SGHVS, FQNEAQ. This CDR3 is built from 14 residues. Trimming took 5 bases from V and 5 from J, leaving 16 bases between them. CDR3 nucleotides: TGTGCCAGCAGCATAGGCAAGCGGGTCCACGAGCAGTACTTC. Residues: CASSIGKRVHEQYF.

The chain combines TRBV28 with TRBJ2-7, with D perhaps TRBD2 (5 bases). This CDR3 comprises 15 residues. The germline gives CDR1 MDHEN, CDR2 SYDVKM. V was pared by 4 bases and J by 5 bases, with 18 bases between. The CDR3 bases are TGTGCCAGCAGTTCCCCGGACTGGGTTAGGAACGAGCAGTACTTC. It codes for CASSSPDWVRNEQYF.

The rearrangement joins TRBV15 to TRBJ1-3; D is uncertain. Germline CDR1 reads LNHNV; CDR2 reads YYDKDF (reference sequence). V was shortened by 4 bases and J by 4 bases, with 11 bases between the two germline ends. CDR3 length: 14 amino acids. DNA of the CDR3: TGTGCCACCAGCATTGGAGGAGGAGGAAACACCATATATTTT. It yields the protein CATSIGGGGNTIYF.

This clone appeared once. The V and J genes are TRBV5-1 and TRBJ2-3, with D possibly TRBD1 on 6 matching bases. Germline lookup yields CDR1 SGHRS and CDR2 YFSETQ. V gave up 7 bases and J gave up 2 bases, with 14 bases separating them. This CDR3 comprises 14 residues. The DNA for the CDR3 is TGCGCCAGCTTTCAGGGGCCAGACACAGATACGCAGTATTTT. Its translation is CASFQGPDTDTQYF.

This clone has a single count. The chain combines TRBV6-2 or TRBV6-3 with TRBJ2-7, with D tentatively TRBD2 (6 bases). Per the germline V gene, CDR1 is MNHEY and CDR2 is SVGEGT. The V end was cut by 3 bases, the J end by 5 bases, with 20 bases between. The CDR3 consists of 16 residues. The CDR3 spells CASSYRRGVTLHEQYF. CDR3 DNA: TGTGCCAGCAGTTATCGTCGCGGGGTCACCCTCCACGAGCAGTACTTC.

The chain employs TRBV10-2 and TRBJ1-5; TRBD1 aligns across 7 bases. The CDR3 runs to 13 residues. CDR1 and CDR2 (germline): WSHSY, SAAADI. The V segment lost 8 bases and the J segment 3 bases; nucleotides outside the gene matches: 4. CDR3 loop: CASADRTNQPQHF. As DNA, the CDR3 is TGCGCCAGCGCGGACAGGACCAATCAGCCCCAGCATTTT.

The CDR3 sequence: CASSHPDYYEQYF. The CDR3 coding sequence is TGCGCCAGCAGCCACCCGGATTACTACGAGCAGTACTTC. The chain employs TRBV5-1 and TRBJ2-7; D gene ambiguous. The V and J ends lost 4 bases and 3 bases respectively, with 11 bases between them. Germline V lookup: CDR1 SGHRS, CDR2 YFSETQ. This CDR3 contains 13 residues.

The V and J genes are TRBV29-1 and TRBJ1-5, with no clear D. Germline lookup yields CDR1 SQVTM and CDR2 ANQGSEA. V dropped 6 bases and J dropped 5 bases, with 17 bases sitting between them. The CDR3 runs to 14 residues. The CDR3 nucleotides are TGCAGCGTGGCCTCGGGAGGGATCCATCAGCCCCAGCATTTT. Translation gives CSVASGGIHQPQHF.

Concerning this clone: One end of the junction varies from germline; a read error may be responsible. The J gene is TRBJ2-3, the V gene TRBV11-2; 8 bases map to TRBD2. CDR3 length: 17 residues. The germline CDR1 and CDR2 sequences are SGHAT and FQNNGV. CDR3 loop: CASTLTGGAFSTDTQYF. CDR3 nucleotide sequence: TGTGCCAGCACCTTAACCGGGGGGGCCTTTAGCACAGATACGCAGTATTTT.

This clone was seen a few times. The V gene is TRBV29-1, the J gene TRBJ2-5, with TRBD2 matching over 7 bases. The CDR3 totals 16 residues. Per the germline V gene, CDR1 is SQVTM and CDR2 is ANQGSEA. The V segment lost 3 bases and the J segment 4 bases; nucleotides outside the gene matches: 14. In DNA, the CDR3 is TGCAGCGTTGAGGGGATTCTTGGGACTAATGGAGAGACCCAGTACTTC. Amino acids: CSVEGILGTNGETQYF.

V gene TRBV7-8 combines with J gene TRBJ1-1; D not certain. Germline CDR1 reads SGHVS; CDR2 reads FQNEAQ. The V end was cut by 4 bases, the J end by 11 bases, with 17 bases between. The CDR3 runs 13 residues. The CDR3 sequence is CASSSLFSVLAFF. The DNA of the CDR3 is TGTGCCAGCAGCTCACTCTTCTCCGTCTTGGCTTTCTTT.

CDR3: CASSWGGNGPLGYGYTF. In DNA form, the CDR3 reads TGTGCCAGCAGCTGGGGGGGAAATGGGCCTTTGGGCTATGGCTACACCTTC. This sequence joins TRBV7-9 and TRBJ1-2, with D perhaps TRBD1 (5 bases). CDR3 length: 17 residues. Trimming shortened V by 4 bases and J by 4 bases, and 22 bases separated the two germline ends. Germline loops: CDR1 SEHNR, CDR2 FQNEAQ (reference sequence).

The chain is built from TRBV9 and TRBJ1-1, with no clear D. CDR3 length: 13 amino acids. V lost 4 bases to trimming and J lost 1 base, with 8 bases between them. The germline V gene has CDR1 SGDLS and CDR2 YYNGEE. CDR3 protein: CASSSGPNTEAFF. The CDR3 nucleotides read TGTGCCAGCAGCTCTGGACCGAACACTGAAGCTTTCTTT.

This clone occurred once. The J gene is TRBJ1-6, the V gene TRBV5-8, with D possibly matching TRBD1 (5 bases). The CDR3 is 12 residues long. Germline V gives CDR1 SGHTS, CDR2 YDEGEE. V lost 4 bases, J lost 17 bases, and 16 bases lay in between. DNA of the CDR3: TGTGCCAGCAGCCAAGACAGCCTAACCTTCCACTTT. It specifies CASSQDSLTFHF. The full variable domain, with the rest looked up from reference TRBV5-8 and TRBJ1-6, is EAGVTQSPTHLIKTRGQQATLRCSPISGHTSVYWYQQALGLGLQFLLWYDEGEERNRGNFPPRFSGRQFPNYSSELNVNALELEDSALYLCASSQDSLTFHFGNGTRLTVT.

This rearrangement joins TRBV5-5 to TRBJ1-2; the D gene is possibly TRBD1 (5 bases). From germline, CDR1 is SGHKS and CDR2 YYEKEE (reference sequence). V shed 4 bases and J shed 3 bases, with 13 bases lying between them. This CDR3 is built from 14 residues. DNA for the CDR3: TGTGCCAGCAGCCCAGAGCAGGGCTACTATGGCTACACCTTC. Translated, it gives CASSPEQGYYGYTF. The full variable domain, with the rest looked up from reference TRBV5-5 and TRBJ1-2, is DAGVTQSPTHLIKTRGQQVTLRCSPISGHKSVSWYQQVLGQGPQFIFQYYEKEERGRGNFPDRFSARQFPNYSSELNVNALLLGDSALYLCASSPEQGYYGYTFGSGTRLTVV.